This T cell receptor beta chain originates from a study of OX40 agonist ivuxolimab in advanced cancers. Study overall: Enrollees could have had prior anti-PD-1, anti-PD-L1 or anti-CTLA-4 therapy, which over 35% had received. Study-level results: In the 0.1 to 3.0 mg/kg range, CD4+ and CD8+ blood T cells had expanded clonally by week 6.

This CDR3 spans 13 amino acids. The ends were cut back, 3 bases at V and 7 bases at J, with 11 bases in the middle. Germline CDR1 is SGHRS and CDR2 is YFSETQ. TCRdb keeps only in-frame clones here, not all; method: immunoSEQ multiplex PCR. The data contain about 64,000 clones, roughly 87% of them singletons. With regard to this clone: Its target is unknown.

The receptor comes from an adult with an advanced solid tumor such as melanoma, head and neck, liver or kidney cancer. The chain employs TRBV5-1 and TRBJ1-5; D perhaps matches TRBD1 (5 bases). The material sequenced was CD4+ or CD8+ T cells sorted from blood, taken in a trial of the OX40 agonist ivuxolimab. The CDR3 coding sequence is TGCGCCAGCAGCTGGGAAAGGGGCCAGCCCCAGCATTTT. Encoded protein: CASSWERGQPQHF.